The sequence of this T cell receptor beta chain was determined in a study of siplizumab effects on memory and regulatory T cells. Of note for this clone: Its antigen is not known.

Method: immunoSEQ multiplex PCR; TCRdb's copy keeps in-frame clones and lacks some. The sample contains around 95,000 clones, about nine tenths of which appear only once. The germline CDR1 and CDR2 sequences are MDHEN and SYDVKM. V was cut by 7 bases and J by 0 bases, with 13 bases left in between. CDR3 size: 15 residues. Overall study results and limits: Researchers could not give a naive or memory phenotype to roughly 75-96% of proliferating CD4+ or CD8+ clones. A significant reduction in alloreactive sequences traceable to unstimulated CD4+ memory cells was produced by siplizumab.

The source of this sequence is a human donor in good health. The sequenced material came from CD4+ T cells sorted from blood. V is TRBV28 and J is TRBJ1-5; D is perhaps TRBD1 (5 bases). In DNA form, the CDR3 reads TGTGCCAGCATGGAAGACAGCCTTAGCAATCAGCCCCAGCATTTT. Amino acids: CASMEDSLSNQPQHF.